Described below is a single TCR beta chain sequence and its context. Its specificity is not known. The data are from a study of cytomegalovirus exposure and HLA in healthy donors. The wider study: Across almost 400 genotyped donors, approximately 80% landed in the Caucasian-associated ancestry cluster. Study-wide results and limits: Later on, a genetic analysis was performed. It linked a missense variant in DCLRE1C with V- and J-gene trimming of TCR beta. It was in a later analysis that TCR association rates were seen to vary by HLA locus, highest for DRB1 and lowest for HLA-C. A later analysis appeared to link common viral pathogens to several of the most significant clusters.

This CDR3 has 16 amino acids. Germline V gives CDR1 WNHNN, CDR2 SYGVQD (reference sequence). After removal of 2 bases from V and 4 bases from J, the junction contained 9 bases not matched to a gene. The PCR made use of 60 Vbeta and 13 Jbeta primers. Assay: immunoSEQ multiplex PCR; the TCRdb copy retains only in-frame clones and omits some. This sample's clone table lists some 96,000 clones. The chain joins TRBV10-1 to TRBJ1-1, with 8 bases that match TRBD1. The TCR originated in a young woman in good health and CMV-seronegative. The specimen was PBMCs. In nucleotides, the CDR3 is TGCGCCAGCAGTGAGGAGGGCAGGGGGCTGATCACTGAAGCTTTCTTT. This encodes CASSEEGRGLITEAFF.